A single sample gave rise to the 29 T cell receptor beta chains below, sequenced in a study of PD-L1 blockade in urothelial cancer. TCRdb keeps only in-frame clones here, not all; method: immunoSEQ multiplex PCR. This sample has 45,000 to 65,000 clones, with approximately 85% found just once. Time point meaning: pretreatment peripheral blood. The specimen comprised PBMCs, sampled around atezolizumab (anti-PD-L1) treatment. Source of these receptors: a man between 65 and 79 years old with urothelial cancer.

This chain uses TRBV2 with TRBJ2-1; the D gene is possibly TRBD2 (6 bases). Trimming cost V 4 bases and J 8 bases, with 21 bases left between them. There are 16 residues in the CDR3. Germline CDR1 SNHLY, CDR2 FYNNEI. The CDR3 here is CASSGRGSALRDEQFF. Here the CDR3 DNA reads TGTGCCAGCAGTGGGAGGGGTAGCGCACTTAGGGATGAGCAGTTCTTC.

This sequence joins TRBV19 and TRBJ2-3; 10 positions agree with TRBD2. With 8 bases clipped from V and 4 bases from J, the junction kept 6 bases outside the gene matches. The CDR3 sequence is 14 residues long. CDR1 is LNHDA, CDR2 SQIVND, per germline (reference sequence). The chain's CDR3 is CASSAGGPADTQYF. The CDR3 DNA reads as TGTGCCAGTTCAGCGGGAGGGCCAGCAGATACGCAGTATTTT.

V gene TRBV5-1 combines with J gene TRBJ1-1, with 8 bases identical to TRBD1. Germline V gives CDR1 SGHRS, CDR2 YFSETQ. The V gene end was trimmed by 4 bases and the J gene end by 1 base; junction bases not matched to a gene: 3. CDR3 length equals 14 residues. The CDR3 DNA sequence: TGCGCCAGCAGCACCGGACAGGGGAACACTGAAGCTTTCTTT. Protein product: CASSTGQGNTEAFF.

In DNA, the CDR3 is TGCGCCAGCAGCTTGGGACAGGGCTCACTTTCCTACGAGCAGTACTTC. This sequence encodes CASSLGQGSLSYEQYF. The chain joins TRBV5-1 to TRBJ2-7; 7 bases map to TRBD1. V shed 0 bases and J 1 base; nucleotides not matched to a gene: 7. Germline loops: CDR1 SGHRS, CDR2 YFSETQ. The CDR3 runs to 16 residues. The full variable domain, its missing parts supplied by reference TRBV5-1 and TRBJ2-7, is KAGVTQTPRYLIKTRGQQVTLSCSPISGHRSVSWYQQTPGQGLQFLFEYFSETQRNKGNFPGRFSGRQFSNSRSEMNVSTLELGDSALYLCASSLGQGSLSYEQYFGPGTRLTVT.

The CDR3 sequence is CASSASSSSRVDTQYF. The CDR3 bases are TGTGCCAGCAGTGCTTCTAGCTCAAGTAGGGTTGATACGCAGTATTTT. The chain combines TRBV6-6 with TRBJ2-3; D is possibly TRBD2 (5 bases). V was clipped by 5 bases and J by 6 bases, with 21 bases between them. Germline CDR1 is MNHNY and CDR2 is SVGAGI (reference sequence). The CDR3 has 16 amino acids.

The V gene is TRBV7-3, the J gene TRBJ2-1; 15 bases are a match to TRBD2. CDR3 size: 22 residues. The J segment lost 6 bases and the V segment lost 1 base, leaving 19 bases of the junction unmatched. Germline V gene data show CDR1 as SGHTA and CDR2 as FQGTGA. CDR3 amino acids: CASSLKPTGLAGGPRSANEQFF. The CDR3 DNA is TGTGCCAGCAGCTTAAAGCCCACCGGACTAGCGGGAGGGCCCAGGAGTGCCAATGAGCAGTTCTTC. The full variable domain, with the rest looked up from reference TRBV7-3 and TRBJ2-1, is GAGVSQTPSNKVTEKGKYVELRCDPISGHTALYWYRQSLGQGPEFLIYFQGTGAADDSGLPNDRFFAVRPEGSVSTLKIQRTERGDSAVYLCASSLKPTGLAGGPRSANEQFFGPGTRLTVL.

The rearrangement links TRBV6-1 to TRBJ1-2; D uncertain. Per germline, CDR1 MNHNS and CDR2 SASEGT. The CDR3 has 12 residues. The V and J ends lost 4 bases and 2 bases respectively, with 5 bases between them. This CDR3 reads CASSATNYGYTF. CDR3 nucleotides: TGTGCCAGCAGTGCTACCAACTATGGCTACACCTTC.

This chain links TRBV9 with TRBJ2-7, with D maybe TRBD2 (6 bases). V lost 3 bases and J 7 bases, leaving 14 bases between the germline ends. Germline CDR1 is SGDLS and CDR2 is YYNGEE. This CDR3 spans 13 amino acids. CDR3 amino acids: CASSAGTFGEQYF. For the CDR3, the DNA is TGTGCCAGCAGCGCAGGGACTTTCGGGGAGCAGTACTTC.

The V call is TRBV28, the J call TRBJ1-2, with 7 bases identical to TRBD1. The germline V gene encodes CDR1 MDHEN and CDR2 SYDVKM. The CDR3 runs 11 residues. With 11 bases clipped from V and 6 bases from J, the junction kept 6 bases outside the gene matches. CDR3 DNA sequence: TGTGCCTTAGGGGGCTTGGATGGCTACACCTTC. It specifies CALGGLDGYTF.

V is TRBV11-2 and J is TRBJ1-1; a weak D match, TRBD1 (6 bases). V was pared by 3 bases and J by 1 base, with 12 bases between. CDR1 is SGHAT, CDR2 FQNNGV, per germline. The CDR3 totals 15 residues. CDR3 residues: CASSFQTGRNTEAFF. CDR3 sequence (DNA): TGTGCCAGCAGCTTTCAAACAGGGAGGAACACTGAAGCTTTCTTT.

This clone occurred a few times. The chain carries TRBV6-5 and TRBJ1-2; no firm D call. Germline CDR1 and CDR2: MNHEY and SVGAGI. V gave up 6 bases and J gave up 7 bases, with 18 bases separating them. This CDR3 has 14 residues. The CDR3 coding sequence is TGTGCCAGCAGCTCCCGAGGCGGCCTCAGTGGCTACACCTTC. Protein: CASSSRGGLSGYTF.

The chain recombines TRBV18 with TRBJ2-7; no clear D. CDR3 length equals 12 residues. Per the germline V gene, CDR1 is KGHSH and CDR2 is LQKENI. The V end lost 3 bases, the J end lost 3 bases, and 6 bases lay between the germline ends. The CDR3 protein is CASSPGRYEQYF. CDR3 nucleotide sequence: TGTGCCAGCTCACCGGGCCGCTACGAGCAGTACTTC.

This clone has just one count. The J gene is TRBJ2-5, the V gene TRBV27, with 10 bases matching TRBD1. V was clipped by 3 bases and J by 5 bases; unmatched bases: 15. CDR3 size: 18 residues. The germline V gene has CDR1 MNHEY and CDR2 SMNVEV (reference sequence). CDR3 protein: CASSFIFRQGAFRETQYF. DNA for the CDR3: TGTGCCAGCAGTTTTATATTTCGACAGGGGGCTTTTCGGGAGACCCAGTACTTC.

The genes are TRBV7-8 and TRBJ1-1; D possibly corresponds to TRBD1 (6 bases). This CDR3 spans 15 amino acids. With 0 bases removed from V and 1 base from J, the gap between germline ends came to 9 bases. CDR1 is SGHVS and CDR2 is FQNEAQ in the germline V gene. CDR3: CASSLAAGANTEAFF. As DNA, the CDR3 is TGTGCCAGCAGCTTAGCGGCAGGGGCGAACACTGAAGCTTTCTTT.

This clone was recorded once. The genes are TRBV21-1 and TRBJ1-1. TRBV21-1 is an annotated pseudogene. The length of the CDR3 is 17 residues. The CDR3 reads CASIIWGDGPMNTEAFF. The CDR3 DNA sequence: TGTGCCAGCATAATCTGGGGGGACGGCCCGATGAACACTGAAGCTTTCTTT.

The chain's CDR3 is CASTAEVSYNEQFF. The CDR3 DNA reads as TGTGCCAGCACAGCGGAGGTCTCCTACAATGAGCAGTTCTTC. The genes are TRBV28 and TRBJ2-1, with TRBD2 as a possible D gene (5 bases). The CDR3 has 14 residues. CDR1 and CDR2 from the germline V gene are MDHEN and SYDVKM. Trimming took 7 bases from V and 0 from J, leaving 10 bases between them.

This sequence joins TRBV29-1 and TRBJ1-2; TRBD1 agrees at 10 bases. V gave up 5 bases and J gave up 6 bases; unmatched junction bases: 3. The germline gives CDR1 SQVTM, CDR2 ANQGSEA. The CDR3 totals 12 residues. The CDR3: CSVPGTGDGYTF. CDR3 sequence (DNA): TGCAGCGTTCCCGGGACAGGGGATGGCTACACCTTC. Complete variable domain (other parts from reference TRBV29-1 and TRBJ1-2): SAVISQKPSRDICQRGTSLTIQCQVDSQVTMMFWYRQQPGQSLTLIATANQGSEATYESGFVIDKFPISRPNLTFSTLTVSNMSPEDSSIYLCSVPGTGDGYTFGSGTRLTVV.

The chain carries TRBV7-9 and TRBJ2-7; TRBD2 matches at 7 bases. This CDR3 has 14 residues. Germline trimming cut 4 bases from V and 0 bases from J; bases unmatched to any gene: 3. CDR1 SEHNR and CDR2 FQNEAQ come from the germline V gene (reference sequence). The CDR3, as DNA: TGTGCCAGCAGCTCCCTAGCGGCCTCCTACGAGCAGTACTTC. It specifies CASSSLAASYEQYF.

This clone came up a few times. The chain is built from TRBV30 and TRBJ1-4; no firm D call. CDR3 size: 14 residues. Trimming shortened V by 2 bases and J by 8 bases, and 15 bases separated the two germline ends. CDR1 GTSNPN and CDR2 SVGIG come from the germline V gene (reference sequence). CDR3 bases: TGTGCCTGGAGTCCCAGGTCGTCCGCCGAAAAACTGTTTTTT. It translates to CAWSPRSSAEKLFF.

This clone has just a few counts. The rearrangement links TRBV5-5 to TRBJ2-2; D gene uncertain. The CDR3 covers 17 residues. V lost 2 bases, J lost 1 base, and 15 bases lay in between. Germline V gives CDR1 SGHKS, CDR2 YYEKEE (reference sequence). The CDR3 loop is CASSLRSQVGNTGELFF. The CDR3 DNA reads TGTGCCAGCAGCTTAAGAAGTCAGGTCGGGAACACCGGGGAGCTGTTTTTT.

The CDR3 spells CASSPYTLTKNIQYF. Written as DNA, the CDR3 is TGTGCCAGCAGCCCGTACACCTTAACCAAAAACATTCAGTACTTC. This chain uses TRBV6-1 with TRBJ2-4; D is uncertain. V was clipped by 6 bases and J by 2 bases, with 14 bases between them. The CDR3 sequence is 15 residues long. From germline, CDR1 is MNHNS and CDR2 SASEGT.

The chain's CDR3 is CASSQTRVNEQFF. The CDR3 region has the DNA TGCGCCAGCAGCCAAACTAGAGTCAATGAGCAGTTCTTC. The chain employs TRBV4-1 and TRBJ2-1; TRBD2 might be the D (5 bases). V was cut by 2 bases and J by 6 bases, with 8 bases left in between. The CDR3 totals 13 residues. Germline assignment: CDR1 MGHRA and CDR2 YSYEKL.

The chain employs TRBV7-2 and TRBJ1-2, with 9 bases lining up with TRBD1. The CDR3 contains 16 residues. Germline trimming cut 1 base from V and 2 bases from J; bases unmatched to any gene: 5. Looked up from germline, CDR1 is SGHTA and CDR2 is FQGNSA. CDR3 sequence: CASSLGLGTGNYGYTF. The CDR3 coding sequence is TGTGCCAGCAGCTTAGGGTTGGGGACAGGGAACTATGGCTACACCTTC.

V usage is TRBV9 and J usage is TRBJ2-5, with 7 positions matching TRBD1. Per the germline V gene, CDR1 is SGDLS and CDR2 is YYNGEE. The V segment lost 2 bases and the J segment 2 bases; nucleotides outside the gene matches: 3. The CDR3 covers 14 residues. The DNA of the CDR3 is TGTGCCAGCAGCGTCGGGACAGTACAAGAGACCCAGTACTTC. It codes for CASSVGTVQETQYF.

This rearrangement joins TRBV27 to TRBJ2-7; TRBD1 matches 9 bases. The length of the CDR3 is 13 residues. The V segment lost 6 bases and the J segment 6 bases; nucleotides outside the gene matches: 6. CDR1 and CDR2 from the germline V gene are MNHEY and SMNVEV (reference sequence). CDR3 in amino acids: CASSWTGAGEQYF. The CDR3, as DNA: TGTGCCAGCAGCTGGACAGGGGCGGGCGAGCAGTACTTC.

This rearrangement joins TRBV2 to TRBJ1-5, with 11 bases identical to TRBD1. This CDR3 region has 15 residues. The trim removed 6 bases at V and 5 bases at J, leaving 6 bases unmatched. CDR1 is SNHLY and CDR2 is FYNNEI in the germline V gene. In nucleotides, the CDR3 is TGTGCCAGCAGAAACGGACAGGGGGCGCATCAGCCCCAGCATTTT. The encoded protein is CASRNGQGAHQPQHF.

CDR3 protein: CASSSWFGVYNEQFF. For the CDR3, the DNA is TGCGCCAGCAGTTCATGGTTCGGGGTTTACAATGAGCAGTTCTTC. The J gene is TRBJ2-1, the V gene TRBV4-1; tentative D call: TRBD2 (5 bases). CDR1 and CDR2 from the germline V gene are MGHRA and YSYEKL. This CDR3 has 15 amino acids. Between the trimmed V and J ends, which lost 6 bases and 4 bases, there was a span of 16 bases.

The V and J genes are TRBV15 and TRBJ1-2, with 9 nucleotides matching TRBD1. Germline V gene sequence: CDR1 LNHNV, CDR2 YYDKDF (reference sequence). J lost 5 bases, V lost 5 bases, and 15 bases had no gene match. The CDR3 is 17 residues long. The CDR3 bases are TGTGCCACCAGCGATCCCGGGACAGGGAAGCTGAAGTATGGCTACACCTTC. Translated: CATSDPGTGKLKYGYTF.

The chain joins TRBV6-5 to TRBJ2-2, with a possible D match to TRBD1 (5 bases). CDR1 MNHEY and CDR2 SVGAGI come from the germline V gene. This CDR3 is 15 amino acids long. V lost 7 bases, J lost 1 base, and 13 bases lay in between. CDR3 nucleotide sequence: TGTGCCAGCACCCTAGGGGCAGAGAACACCGGGGAGCTGTTTTTT. Encoded protein: CASTLGAENTGELFF.